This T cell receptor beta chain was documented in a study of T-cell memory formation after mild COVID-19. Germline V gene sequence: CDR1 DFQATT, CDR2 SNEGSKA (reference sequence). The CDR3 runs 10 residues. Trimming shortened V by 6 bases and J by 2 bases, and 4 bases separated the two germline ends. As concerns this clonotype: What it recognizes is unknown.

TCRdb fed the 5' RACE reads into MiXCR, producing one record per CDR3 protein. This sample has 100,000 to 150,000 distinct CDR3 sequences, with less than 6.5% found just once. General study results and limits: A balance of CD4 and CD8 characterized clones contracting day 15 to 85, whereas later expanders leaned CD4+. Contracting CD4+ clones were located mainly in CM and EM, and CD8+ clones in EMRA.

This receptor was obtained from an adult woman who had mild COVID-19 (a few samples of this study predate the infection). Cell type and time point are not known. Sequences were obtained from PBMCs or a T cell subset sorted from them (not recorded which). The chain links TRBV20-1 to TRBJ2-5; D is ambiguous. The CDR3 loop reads CSAGQETQYF. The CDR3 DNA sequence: TGCAGTGCGGGACAAGAGACCCAGTACTTC.